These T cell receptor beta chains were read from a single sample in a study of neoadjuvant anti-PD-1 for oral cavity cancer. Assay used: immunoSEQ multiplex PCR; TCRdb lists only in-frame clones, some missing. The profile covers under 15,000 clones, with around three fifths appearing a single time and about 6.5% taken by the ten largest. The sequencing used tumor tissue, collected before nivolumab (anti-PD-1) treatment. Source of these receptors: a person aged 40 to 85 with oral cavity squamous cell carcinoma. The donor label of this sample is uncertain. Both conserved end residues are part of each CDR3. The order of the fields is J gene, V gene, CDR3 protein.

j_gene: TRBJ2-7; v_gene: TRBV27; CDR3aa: CASSPKGPDQVQYF
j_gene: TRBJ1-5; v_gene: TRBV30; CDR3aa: CAWGDSFNQPQHF
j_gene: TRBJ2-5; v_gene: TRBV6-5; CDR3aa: CASSDSGGQETQYF
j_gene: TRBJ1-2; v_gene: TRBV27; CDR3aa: CASSLLGANYGYTF
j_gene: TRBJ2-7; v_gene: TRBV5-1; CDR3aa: CASATGNEQYF
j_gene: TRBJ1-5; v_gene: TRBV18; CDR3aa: CASSPQGYSNQPQHF
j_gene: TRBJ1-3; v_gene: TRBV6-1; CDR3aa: CASSDAGTGVGNTIYF
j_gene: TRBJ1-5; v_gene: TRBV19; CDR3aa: CASSPSQHRDSNQPQHF
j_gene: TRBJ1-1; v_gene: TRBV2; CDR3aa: CASQQDGLRPAAFF
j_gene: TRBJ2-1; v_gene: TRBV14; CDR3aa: CASSPTFGGEQFF
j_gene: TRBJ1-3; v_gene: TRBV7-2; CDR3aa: CASSSRQGSGNTIYF
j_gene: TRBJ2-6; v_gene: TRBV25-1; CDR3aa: CASSEFGGGANVLTF
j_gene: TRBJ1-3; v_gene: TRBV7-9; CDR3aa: CASSSRLAGYGNTIYF
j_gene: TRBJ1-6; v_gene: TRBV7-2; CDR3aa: CASSTDRGLVYNSPLHF
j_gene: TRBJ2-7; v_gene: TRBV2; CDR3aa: CAHTTRSNFEQYF
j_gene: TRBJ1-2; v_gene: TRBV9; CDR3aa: CASSVQQGYYGYTF
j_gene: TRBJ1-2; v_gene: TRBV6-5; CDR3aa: CASSLEGHPGYTF
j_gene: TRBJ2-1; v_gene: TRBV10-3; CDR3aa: CAIGGTSSHNEQFF
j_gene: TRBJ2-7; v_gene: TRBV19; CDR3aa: CASNDRGLASEQYF
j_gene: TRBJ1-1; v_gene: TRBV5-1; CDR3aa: CASRGANTLNTEAFF
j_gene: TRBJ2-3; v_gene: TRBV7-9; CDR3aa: CASSLAPGGGDTQYF
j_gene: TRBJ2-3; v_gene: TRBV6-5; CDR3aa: CASRETNRRTDTQYF
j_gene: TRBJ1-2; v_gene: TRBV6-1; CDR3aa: CASRLTRYGYTF
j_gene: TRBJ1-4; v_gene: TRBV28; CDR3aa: CASSQFRTGYEKLFF
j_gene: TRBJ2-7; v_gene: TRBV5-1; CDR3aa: CASSSDLTSSYEQYF
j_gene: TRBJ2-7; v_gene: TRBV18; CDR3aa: CASSPPVGASEQYF
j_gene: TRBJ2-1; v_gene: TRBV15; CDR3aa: CATSRNLAGNEQFF
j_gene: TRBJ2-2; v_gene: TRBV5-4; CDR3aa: CASSQLSGRNTGELFF
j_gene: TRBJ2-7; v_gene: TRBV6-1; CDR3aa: CASSEPRGASYEQYF
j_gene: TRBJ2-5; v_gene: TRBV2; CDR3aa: CASSAQLQETQYF
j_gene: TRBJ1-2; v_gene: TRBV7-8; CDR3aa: CASSLVDRQGPYGYTF
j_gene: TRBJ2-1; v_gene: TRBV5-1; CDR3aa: CASSSQPTSGGGDEQFF
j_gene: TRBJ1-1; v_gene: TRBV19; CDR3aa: CASTYEGNTEAFF
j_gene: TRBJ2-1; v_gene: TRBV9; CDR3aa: CASSVDSGDYNEQFF
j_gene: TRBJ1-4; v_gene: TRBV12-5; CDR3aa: CASGPSEGGGKLFF
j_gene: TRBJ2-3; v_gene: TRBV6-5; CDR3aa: CASTPPTDTQYF
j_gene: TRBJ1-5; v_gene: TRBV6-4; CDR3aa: CASSPRGDSNQPQHF
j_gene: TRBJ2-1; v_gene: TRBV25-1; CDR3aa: CASTRGGHSSYNEQFF
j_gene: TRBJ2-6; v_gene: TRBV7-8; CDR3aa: CASSLVQGASGANVLTF
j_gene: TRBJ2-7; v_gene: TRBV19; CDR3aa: CASRNPGTSGDEQYF